The 10 T cell receptor beta chains below come from one sample, sequenced in a study of T cell changes during pregnancy in multiple sclerosis. Some clones are missing from TCRdb's copy, which holds only in-frame ones; the method was immunoSEQ multiplex PCR. The profile shows some 110,000 clones, less than 95% of them singletons. The input for sequencing was peripheral blood, taken before pregnancy. The receptors shown here come from a female donor with multiple sclerosis, enrolled in a pregnancy study.

The sample holds a few counts of this clone. J is TRBJ1-2 and V is TRBV30, with D possibly TRBD1 on 6 matching bases. The V and J ends lost 3 bases and 1 base respectively, with 12 bases between them. CDR1 and CDR2 (germline): GTSNPN, SVGIG (reference sequence). The CDR3 totals 14 residues. CDR3 sequence: CAWSQGGGNYGYTF. The CDR3 DNA follows: TGTGCCTGGAGCCAAGGGGGGGGTAACTATGGCTACACCTTC. Based on the CDR3 plus reference TRBV30 and TRBJ1-2, the full variable domain is SQTIHQWPATLVQPVGSPLSLECTVEGTSNPNLYWYRQAAGRGLQLLFYSVGIGQISSEVPQNLSASRPQDRQFILSSKKLLLSDSGFYLCAWSQGGGNYGYTFGSGTRLTVV.

The rearrangement uses TRBV10-3 and TRBJ1-6, with TRBD1 matching 11 bases. CDR3 length: 14 amino acids. Germline V lookup: CDR1 ENHRY, CDR2 SYGVKD. Losses at the gene ends were 2 bases for V and 9 bases for J; bases not matched to a gene: 0. The CDR3 loop reads CAISEGTGGSPLHF. The CDR3 nucleotides read TGTGCCATCAGTGAGGGGACAGGGGGTTCACCCCTCCACTTT.

This sequence joins TRBV7-8 and TRBJ2-5; TRBD2 aligns across 7 bases. The CDR3 is made up of 16 amino acids. Germline trimming cut 5 bases from V and 5 bases from J; bases unmatched to any gene: 14. CDR1 is SGHVS and CDR2 is FQNEAQ in the germline V gene. CDR3 in DNA: TGTGCCAGCAGCGCCCGTTTGAGCGGGGCTAGGGAGACCCAGTACTTC. This translates into CASSARLSGARETQYF.

The chain joins TRBV12-5 to TRBJ2-3; 9 nucleotides match TRBD2. V trimming: 1 base; J trimming: 4 bases; junction bases outside the gene matches: 3. There are 15 residues in the CDR3. Germline V gene lookup returns CDR1 LGHNT and CDR2 FRNRAP. CDR3 DNA sequence: TGTGCTAGTGGTTTGGGGGCGGGGGGGCCAGATACGCAGTATTTT. Its protein is CASGLGAGGPDTQYF. Based on the CDR3 plus reference TRBV12-5 and TRBJ2-3, the full variable domain is DARVTQTPRHKVTEMGQEVTMRCQPILGHNTVFWYRQTMMQGLELLAYFRNRAPLDDSGMPKDRFSAEMPDATLATLKIQPSEPRDSAVYFCASGLGAGGPDTQYFGPGTRLTVL.

This chain uses TRBV5-4 with TRBJ1-3; D uncertain. The CDR3 is 13 amino acids. V lost 3 bases to trimming and J lost 4 bases, with 8 bases between them. The germline gives CDR1 SGHNT, CDR2 YYREEE (reference sequence). The CDR3 loop reads CASSWKAGNTIYF. Here the CDR3 DNA reads TGTGCCAGCAGCTGGAAAGCGGGAAACACCATATATTTT.

V and J are TRBV9 and TRBJ2-3; maybe TRBD1 (5 bases). With 0 bases removed from V and 2 bases from J, the gap between germline ends came to 19 bases. In germline, CDR1 is SGDLS, CDR2 YYNGEE. The CDR3 has 18 amino acids. This chain's CDR3 is CASSVEGAGLDNTDTQYF. The CDR3 DNA reads TGTGCCAGCAGCGTAGAAGGGGCAGGGCTCGATAACACAGATACGCAGTATTTT.

The J gene is TRBJ2-1, the V gene TRBV28; D perhaps matches TRBD2 (5 bases). Germline lookup yields CDR1 MDHEN and CDR2 SYDVKM. The V end lost 5 bases, the J end lost 6 bases, and 23 bases lay between the germline ends. The CDR3 is made up of 17 amino acids. In DNA form, the CDR3 reads TGTGCCAGCAGTCCTTTTACGAGGACGCTAGCCCCCAATGAGCAGTTCTTC. Translating it yields CASSPFTRTLAPNEQFF.

The chain couples TRBV5-6 to TRBJ1-2, with TRBD1 as a possible D gene (5 bases). This CDR3 is 14 amino acids long. Trimming stripped 5 bases from V and 4 bases from J, with 15 bases between. CDR1 is SGHDT, CDR2 YYEEEE, per germline. CDR3 in amino acids: CASSPWGESYGYTF. CDR3 sequence (DNA): TGTGCCAGCAGTCCCTGGGGGGAATCCTATGGCTACACCTTC.

The chain combines TRBV18 with TRBJ2-7; the match to TRBD1 covers 8 bases. Germline CDR1 reads KGHSH; CDR2 reads LQKENI. This CDR3 has 12 residues. Losses at the gene ends were 6 bases for V and 5 bases for J; bases not matched to a gene: 3. The CDR3 region is CASSRTGNEQYF. CDR3 DNA: TGTGCCAGCTCCCGGACAGGGAACGAGCAGTACTTC.

The chain uses TRBV6-4 and TRBJ2-2, with D possibly matching TRBD2 (5 bases). Trimming removed 7 bases from V and 6 bases from J, with 6 bases in between. Germline loops: CDR1 MRHNA, CDR2 SNTAGT. The CDR3 is 11 residues long. The CDR3 sequence: CASIGAGELFF. The CDR3 region has the DNA TGTGCCAGCATCGGGGCCGGGGAGCTGTTTTTT.